This T cell receptor (beta chain) was captured in a study of OX40 agonist ivuxolimab in advanced cancers. Study information: The study reported partial responses in three patients: one hepatocellular carcinoma, two cutaneous melanoma.

Method: immunoSEQ multiplex PCR; TCRdb's copy keeps in-frame clones and lacks some. The sample has about 48,000 clones, around 89% seen once; the top ten hold around 30%. On cycle 4 day 1 and cycle 7 day 1, as well as at baseline, blood was sampled. Germline V CDR1 and CDR2: SGDLS, YYNGEE. CDR3 length: 13 amino acids. V was shortened by 7 bases and J by 0 bases, with 8 bases between the two germline ends. The TCR originated in an adult with an advanced solid tumor such as melanoma, head and neck, liver or kidney cancer. Sample: CD4+ or CD8+ T cells sorted from blood, taken in a trial of the OX40 agonist ivuxolimab. The chain combines TRBV9 with TRBJ2-1; a weak D match, TRBD2 (6 bases). CDR3 protein: CASGRGSYNEQFF. CDR3 bases: TGTGCCAGCGGGCGGGGCTCCTACAATGAGCAGTTCTTC.